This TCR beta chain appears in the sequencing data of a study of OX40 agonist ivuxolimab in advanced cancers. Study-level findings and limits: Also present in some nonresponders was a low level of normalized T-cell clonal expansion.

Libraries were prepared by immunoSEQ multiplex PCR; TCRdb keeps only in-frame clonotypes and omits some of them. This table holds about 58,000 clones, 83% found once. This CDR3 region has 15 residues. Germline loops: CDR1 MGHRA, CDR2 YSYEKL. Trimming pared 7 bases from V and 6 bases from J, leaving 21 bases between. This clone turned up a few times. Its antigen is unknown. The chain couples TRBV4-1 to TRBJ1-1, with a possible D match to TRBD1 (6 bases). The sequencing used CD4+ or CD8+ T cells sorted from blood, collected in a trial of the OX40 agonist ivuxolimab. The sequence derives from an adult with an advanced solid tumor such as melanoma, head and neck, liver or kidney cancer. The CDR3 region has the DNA TGCGCCAGCAACGGGGGGCGGAGGATCGGCGCTGAAGCTTTCTTT. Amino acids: CASNGGRRIGAEAFF.